The rows below give T cell receptor beta chains drawn from one sample of a study of shared clonotypes between healthy human individuals. TCRdb's table, derived via immunoSEQ multiplex PCR, lists solely in-frame clones and lacks some. The table has some 96,000 clones, about half seen once. Sequencing was performed on PBMCs. The source is a middle-aged woman in good health. Some clones in this sample may be carry-over from other donors' samples. Each CDR3 is given with its conserved first and last residue. Fields, in order: D gene, clone size, V gene, J gene, CDR3 protein, CDR3 DNA. D genes are given only for firm matches. Rows give clone size only sometimes, using once, few, many, or a class for an expanded clone.

d_call: NA; clone_size: few; v_call: TRBV7-8; j_call: TRBJ1-1; cdr3_aa: CASSLTALGEAFF; cdr3_nt: TGTGCCAGCAGCTTAACGGCACTCGGTGAAGCTTTCTTT
d_call: NA; clone_size: NA; v_call: TRBV7-9; j_call: TRBJ2-2; cdr3_aa: CASSPGRNAGELFF; cdr3_nt: TGTGCCAGCAGCCCGGGCCGAAACGCCGGGGAGCTGTTTTTT
d_call: NA; clone_size: NA; v_call: TRBV6-4; j_call: TRBJ2-7; cdr3_aa: CASGVSEYEQYF; cdr3_nt: TGTGCCAGCGGCGTCAGCGAGTACGAGCAGTACTTC
d_call: NA; clone_size: NA; v_call: TRBV5-1; j_call: TRBJ1-4; cdr3_aa: CASRRDSGNEKLFF; cdr3_nt: TGCGCCAGCAGGCGAGACAGCGGGAATGAAAAACTGTTTTTT
d_call: NA; clone_size: NA; v_call: TRBV2; j_call: TRBJ1-2; cdr3_aa: CASSYTIGYTF; cdr3_nt: TGTGCCAGCAGCTACACTATTGGCTACACCTTC
d_call: NA; clone_size: many; v_call: TRBV28; j_call: TRBJ1-5; cdr3_aa: CASSRRGPNQPQHF; cdr3_nt: TGTGCCAGCAGTAGGCGGGGACCTAATCAGCCCCAGCATTTT
d_call: NA; clone_size: NA; v_call: TRBV29-1; j_call: TRBJ1-5; cdr3_aa: CSVETRDTYQPQHF; cdr3_nt: TGCAGCGTTGAAACCCGGGACACCTATCAGCCCCAGCATTTT
d_call: NA; clone_size: NA; v_call: TRBV20-1; j_call: TRBJ1-1; cdr3_aa: CSATMGMEAFF; cdr3_nt: TGCAGTGCCACCATGGGGATGGAGGCTTTCTTT
d_call: TRBD2; clone_size: NA; v_call: TRBV11-2; j_call: TRBJ2-7; cdr3_aa: CASSLDRGGSSYEQYF; cdr3_nt: TGTGCCAGCAGCTTAGATCGGGGCGGGAGCTCCTACGAGCAGTACTTC
d_call: NA; clone_size: many; v_call: TRBV30; j_call: TRBJ1-6; cdr3_aa: CAWSGGGVGSLHF; cdr3_nt: TGTGCCTGGAGTGGGGGGGGTGTGGGATCCCTCCACTTT
d_call: TRBD2; clone_size: many; v_call: TRBV4-1; j_call: TRBJ2-1; cdr3_aa: CASSQGGGGEQFF; cdr3_nt: TGCGCCAGCAGCCAAGGGGGGGGAGGGGAGCAGTTCTTC
d_call: NA; clone_size: NA; v_call: TRBV7-2; j_call: TRBJ2-2; cdr3_aa: CASSWDSNTGELFF; cdr3_nt: TGTGCCAGCAGCTGGGACTCCAACACCGGGGAGCTGTTTTTT
d_call: TRBD1; clone_size: NA; v_call: TRBV4-3; j_call: TRBJ1-2; cdr3_aa: CASSQDRQGAFRGYTF; cdr3_nt: TGCGCCAGCAGCCAAGATCGGCAGGGGGCATTTCGTGGCTACACCTTC
d_call: NA; clone_size: many; v_call: TRBV6-5; j_call: TRBJ1-3; cdr3_aa: CASSYSRMGSGNTIYF; cdr3_nt: TGTGCCAGCAGTTACTCGAGGATGGGGTCTGGAAACACCATATATTTT
d_call: TRBD1; clone_size: many; v_call: TRBV28; j_call: TRBJ2-7; cdr3_aa: CASSLTGQGSGEQYF; cdr3_nt: TGTGCCAGCAGTCTAACGGGACAGGGGTCGGGCGAGCAGTACTTC
d_call: TRBD2; clone_size: NA; v_call: TRBV29-1; j_call: TRBJ2-1; cdr3_aa: CSVRGGTTDSYNEQFF; cdr3_nt: TGCAGCGTTCGGGGAGGGACTACGGACTCCTACAATGAGCAGTTCTTC
d_call: NA; clone_size: NA; v_call: TRBV30; j_call: TRBJ2-7; cdr3_aa: CAFGGPGGQYF; cdr3_nt: TGTGCCTTCGGGGGTCCCGGCGGACAGTACTTC
d_call: NA; clone_size: NA; v_call: TRBV7-8; j_call: TRBJ2-7; cdr3_aa: CASSSFWGKDYEQYF; cdr3_nt: TGTGCCAGCAGCTCCTTCTGGGGGAAGGACTACGAGCAGTACTTC
d_call: TRBD2; clone_size: NA; v_call: TRBV5-1; j_call: TRBJ2-5; cdr3_aa: CASSDRTSKETQYF; cdr3_nt: TGCGCCAGCAGCGATCGGACTAGCAAAGAGACCCAGTACTTC
d_call: TRBD2; clone_size: many; v_call: TRBV2; j_call: TRBJ2-5; cdr3_aa: CASRMSSGQETQYF; cdr3_nt: TGTGCCAGCAGGATGTCTAGCGGCCAAGAGACCCAGTACTTC
d_call: TRBD2; clone_size: NA; v_call: TRBV10-3; j_call: TRBJ2-1; cdr3_aa: CAISGTSGERNEQFF; cdr3_nt: TGTGCCATCAGCGGGACTAGCGGGGAAAGAAATGAGCAGTTCTTC
d_call: NA; clone_size: NA; v_call: TRBV6-1; j_call: TRBJ1-2; cdr3_aa: CASSPRTRGYTF; cdr3_nt: TGTGCCAGCAGTCCTCGGACGAGGGGCTACACCTTC
d_call: NA; clone_size: few; v_call: TRBV9; j_call: TRBJ2-1; cdr3_aa: CASSVAERFPYNEQFF; cdr3_nt: TGTGCCAGCAGCGTAGCGGAGCGGTTTCCCTACAATGAGCAGTTCTTC
d_call: NA; clone_size: many; v_call: TRBV30; j_call: TRBJ2-2; cdr3_aa: CATAKWGRTGELFF; cdr3_nt: TGTGCCACTGCAAAGTGGGGAAGGACCGGGGAGCTGTTTTTT
d_call: NA; clone_size: once; v_call: TRBV5-1; j_call: TRBJ2-7; cdr3_aa: CASSSDFYEQYF; cdr3_nt: TGCGCCAGCAGCTCCGACTTCTACGAGCAGTACTTC
d_call: NA; clone_size: NA; v_call: TRBV28; j_call: TRBJ2-7; cdr3_aa: CASSLFGSRSYEQYF; cdr3_nt: TGTGCCAGCAGTTTATTCGGGAGTCGTTCCTACGAGCAGTACTTC
d_call: NA; clone_size: NA; v_call: TRBV15; j_call: TRBJ2-5; cdr3_aa: CATSRDRRETQYF; cdr3_nt: TGTGCCACCAGCAGGGACAGACGGGAGACCCAGTACTTC
d_call: NA; clone_size: many; v_call: TRBV27; j_call: TRBJ1-1; cdr3_aa: CASSLYGLAEAFF; cdr3_nt: TGTGCCAGCAGTTTGTACGGTCTCGCTGAAGCTTTCTTT
d_call: TRBD2; clone_size: many; v_call: TRBV6-5; j_call: TRBJ2-7; cdr3_aa: CASSLLAVPYEQYF; cdr3_nt: TGTGCCAGCAGTCTACTAGCGGTTCCCTACGAGCAGTACTTC
d_call: TRBD2; clone_size: once; v_call: TRBV30; j_call: TRBJ2-7; cdr3_aa: CAWSGAGWAEQYF; cdr3_nt: TGTGCCTGGAGTGGAGCGGGATGGGCCGAGCAGTACTTC
d_call: TRBD2; clone_size: NA; v_call: TRBV7-8; j_call: TRBJ2-5; cdr3_aa: CASSPRTSGEETQYF; cdr3_nt: TGTGCCAGCAGCCCAAGGACTAGCGGGGAAGAGACCCAGTACTTC
d_call: NA; clone_size: few; v_call: TRBV5-6; j_call: TRBJ1-3; cdr3_aa: CASSPGSGNTIYF; cdr3_nt: TGTGCCAGCAGCCCCGGCTCTGGAAACACCATATATTTT
d_call: NA; clone_size: few; v_call: TRBV30; j_call: TRBJ2-7; cdr3_aa: CAWSGPAETGTHRF; cdr3_nt: TGTGCCTGGAGTGGACCGGCGGAAACCGGAACGCACCGTTTC
d_call: TRBD2; clone_size: many; v_call: TRBV28; j_call: TRBJ2-7; cdr3_aa: CASSFRGQGTSGTYEQYF; cdr3_nt: TGTGCCAGCAGTTTCCGGGGACAGGGGACTAGCGGGACCTACGAGCAGTACTTC
d_call: NA; clone_size: NA; v_call: TRBV28; j_call: TRBJ2-7; cdr3_aa: CASSSAGGHEQYF; cdr3_nt: TGTGCCAGCAGTTCCGCAGGAGGGCACGAGCAGTACTTC
d_call: NA; clone_size: many; v_call: TRBV20-1; j_call: TRBJ1-2; cdr3_aa: CSARKDYGYTF; cdr3_nt: TGCAGTGCCCGGAAGGACTATGGCTACACCTTC
d_call: TRBD2; clone_size: NA; v_call: TRBV11-3; j_call: TRBJ2-7; cdr3_aa: CASSAPGTSGSYEQYF; cdr3_nt: TGTGCCAGCAGCGCACCCGGGACTAGCGGGTCCTACGAGCAGTACTTC
d_call: NA; clone_size: NA; v_call: TRBV28; j_call: TRBJ2-1; cdr3_aa: CASSSLAILEGNEQFF; cdr3_nt: TGTGCCAGCAGTTCTTTAGCCATCCTAGAGGGGAATGAGCAGTTCTTC
d_call: TRBD1; clone_size: NA; v_call: TRBV4-3; j_call: TRBJ2-7; cdr3_aa: CASSQEWGDRDYEQYF; cdr3_nt: TGCGCCAGCAGCCAAGAATGGGGGGACAGGGACTACGAGCAGTACTTC
d_call: TRBD1; clone_size: NA; v_call: TRBV18; j_call: TRBJ2-7; cdr3_aa: CASSRDSSYEQYF; cdr3_nt: TGTGCCAGCTCACGGGACAGCTCCTACGAGCAGTACTTC